This T cell receptor (beta chain) originates from a study of blood T cell repertoires in COVID-19. V gave up 1 base and J gave up 3 bases, with 10 bases separating them. Germline CDR1 SGHRS, CDR2 YFSETQ. The CDR3 covers 15 residues. Produced via immunoSEQ multiplex PCR; TCRdb's table is partial and in-frame only. The table lists over 90,000 clones, about 74% of them singletons, with less than 5% in the top ten. Sequenced material: peripheral blood. V and J are TRBV5-1 and TRBJ1-4; a possible D gene is TRBD1 (6 bases). The clonotype comes from a man between 65 and 85 years old with COVID-19, enrolled during active disease. The CDR3 coding sequence is TGCGCCAGCAGCTTGTCCCCAGGGGCTAATGAAAAACTGTTTTTT. This translates into CASSLSPGANEKLFF.